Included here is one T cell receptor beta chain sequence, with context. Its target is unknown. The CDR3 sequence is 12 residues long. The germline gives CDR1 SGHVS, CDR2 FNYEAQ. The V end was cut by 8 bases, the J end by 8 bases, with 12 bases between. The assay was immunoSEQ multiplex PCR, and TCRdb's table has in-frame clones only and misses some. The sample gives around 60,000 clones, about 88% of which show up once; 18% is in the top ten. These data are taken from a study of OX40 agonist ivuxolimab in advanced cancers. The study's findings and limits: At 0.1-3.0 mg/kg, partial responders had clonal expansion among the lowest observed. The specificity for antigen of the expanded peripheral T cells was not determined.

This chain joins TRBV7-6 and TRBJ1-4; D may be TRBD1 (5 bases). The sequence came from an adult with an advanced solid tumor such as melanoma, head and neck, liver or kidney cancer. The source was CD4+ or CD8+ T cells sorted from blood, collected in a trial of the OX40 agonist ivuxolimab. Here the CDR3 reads CASPPEGEKLFF. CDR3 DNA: TGTGCCAGCCCGCCTGAGGGGGAAAAACTGTTTTTT.